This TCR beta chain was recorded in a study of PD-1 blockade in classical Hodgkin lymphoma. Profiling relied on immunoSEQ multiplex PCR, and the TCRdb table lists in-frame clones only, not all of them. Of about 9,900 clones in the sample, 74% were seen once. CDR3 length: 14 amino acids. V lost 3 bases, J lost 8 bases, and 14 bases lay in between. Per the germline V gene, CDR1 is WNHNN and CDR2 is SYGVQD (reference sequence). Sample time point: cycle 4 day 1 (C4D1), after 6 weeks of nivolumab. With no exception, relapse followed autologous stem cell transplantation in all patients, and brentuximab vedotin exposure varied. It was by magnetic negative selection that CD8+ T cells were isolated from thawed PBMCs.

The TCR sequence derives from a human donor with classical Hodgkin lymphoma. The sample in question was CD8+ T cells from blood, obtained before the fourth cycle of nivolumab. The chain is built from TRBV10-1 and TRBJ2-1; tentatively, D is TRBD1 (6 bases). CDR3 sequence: CASSERGYVDEQFF. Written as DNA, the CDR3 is TGCGCCAGCAGTGAAAGGGGGTATGTCGATGAGCAGTTCTTC.